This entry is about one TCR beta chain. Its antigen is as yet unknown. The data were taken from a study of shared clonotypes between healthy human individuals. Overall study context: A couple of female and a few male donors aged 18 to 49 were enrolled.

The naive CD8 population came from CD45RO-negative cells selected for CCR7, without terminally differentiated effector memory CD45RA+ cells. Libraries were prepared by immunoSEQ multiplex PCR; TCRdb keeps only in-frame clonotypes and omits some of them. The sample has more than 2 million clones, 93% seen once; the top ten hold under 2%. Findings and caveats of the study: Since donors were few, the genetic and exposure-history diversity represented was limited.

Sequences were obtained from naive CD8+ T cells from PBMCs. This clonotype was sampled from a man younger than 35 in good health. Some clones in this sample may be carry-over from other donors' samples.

The CDR3 nucleotides are TGCGCCAGCAGCCAAGATTTTACGAACACAGATACGCAGTATTTT. It codes for CASSQDFTNTDTQYF. The chain combines TRBV4-1 with TRBJ2-3; no definite D call. The germline CDR1 and CDR2 sequences are MGHRA and YSYEKL. This CDR3 region has 15 residues. Trimming shortened V by 0 bases and J by 2 bases, and 9 bases separated the two germline ends.